This passage covers 23 T cell receptor beta chains from one sample sequenced in a study of cytomegalovirus exposure and HLA in healthy donors. The PCR was carried out with 60 Vbeta primers and 13 Jbeta primers. Assay used: immunoSEQ multiplex PCR; TCRdb lists only in-frame clones, some missing. In the table there are some 97,000 clones, more than 65% of which are singletons. The sample comprised PBMCs. These receptors came from a woman between 50 and 59 years old in good health and CMV-seropositive.

The rearrangement joins TRBV5-4 to TRBJ1-2; D is perhaps TRBD1 (5 bases). Germline lookup yields CDR1 SGHNT and CDR2 YYREEE (reference sequence). There are 15 residues in the CDR3. Trimming left V 5 bases short and J 5 bases short, with 19 bases between. This chain's CDR3 is CASRGGTEGAYGYTF. The CDR3 DNA reads as TGTGCCAGCAGGGGGGGGACGGAAGGGGCTTATGGCTACACCTTC.

CDR3 sequence reads: CASSHGTSDYEQYF. DNA for the CDR3: TGTGCCAGCAGCCACGGGACAAGCGACTACGAGCAGTACTTC. V is TRBV9 and J is TRBJ2-7, with D possibly matching TRBD1 (6 bases). This CDR3 is built from 14 residues. The V and J ends lost 4 bases and 3 bases respectively, with 14 bases between them. Germline values: CDR1 SGDLS, CDR2 YYNGEE. Using reference TRBV9 and TRBJ2-7 for the parts outside the CDR3, the full variable domain is DSGVTQTPKHLITATGQRVTLRCSPRSGDLSVYWYQQSLDQGLQFLIQYYNGEERAKGNILERFSAQQFPDLHSELNLSSLELGDSALYFCASSHGTSDYEQYFGPGTRLTVT.

The chain's CDR3 is CASSYGTAQETQYF. The CDR3 DNA reads as TGTGCCAGTAGTTACGGGACAGCACAAGAGACCCAGTACTTC. The chain links TRBV19 to TRBJ2-5, with 7 bases matching TRBD1. After removal of 5 bases from V and 2 bases from J, the junction contained 5 bases not matched to a gene. The CDR3 extends over 14 amino acids. Looked up from germline, CDR1 is LNHDA and CDR2 is SQIVND (reference sequence).

Concerning this clone itself: The junction and the germline gene differ at one end; a read error may be behind it. This rearrangement joins TRBV7-9 to TRBJ2-7; the D is unclear. The germline gives CDR1 SEHNR, CDR2 FQNEAQ (reference sequence). The CDR3 consists of 13 residues. This chain's CDR3 is CSSKLDTAYEQYF. The CDR3 DNA reads TGTTCCAGCAAGTTAGACACAGCCTACGAGCAGTACTTC.

The gene calls are TRBV25-1 and TRBJ1-1; maybe TRBD1 (5 bases). The germline V and J ends were trimmed by 2 bases and 4 bases, with 8 bases remaining between them. The CDR3 has 13 amino acids. The germline V gene has CDR1 MGHDK and CDR2 SYGVNS. The CDR3 reads CASSEGGATEAFF. For the CDR3, the DNA is TGTGCCAGCAGTGAAGGTGGGGCCACTGAAGCTTTCTTT. The variable domain in full, completed from reference TRBV25-1 and TRBJ1-1, reads EADIYQTPRYLVIGTGKKITLECSQTMGHDKMYWYQQDPGMELHLIHYSYGVNSTEKGDLSSESTVSRIRTEHFPLTLESARPSHTSQYLCASSEGGATEAFFGQGTRLTVV.

The chain is built from TRBV2 and TRBJ1-2, with 7 nucleotides matching TRBD1. The CDR3 contains 12 residues. V shed 8 bases and J 2 bases; nucleotides not matched to a gene: 2. Germline-derived CDR1 and CDR2 are SNHLY and FYNNEI. DNA of the CDR3: TGTGCCAGCCTCAGGGGGAACTATGGCTACACCTTC. Its protein product is CASLRGNYGYTF.

J is TRBJ2-7 and V is TRBV4-1; 11 nucleotides agree with TRBD2. This CDR3 has 14 residues. V lost 5 bases and J lost 2; bases outside the gene matches: 2. Per germline, CDR1 MGHRA and CDR2 YSYEKL. This CDR3 is CASSILAGAYEQYF. The CDR3 DNA reads as TGCGCCAGCAGCATACTAGCGGGGGCCTACGAGCAGTACTTC.

This chain links TRBV4-1 with TRBJ1-5; no definite D call. V lost 1 base to trimming and J lost 3 bases, with 10 bases between them. Looked up from germline, CDR1 is MGHRA and CDR2 is YSYEKL. CDR3 length: 15 residues. In DNA form, the CDR3 reads TGCGCCAGCAGCCAAGCTATGGTCCTCAATCAGCCCCAGCATTTT. Translating it yields CASSQAMVLNQPQHF.

The rearrangement links TRBV28 to TRBJ1-4; D gene ambiguous. V lost 8 bases and J lost 6, with 16 bases in between. In germline, CDR1 is MDHEN, CDR2 SYDVKM. CDR3 length equals 14 residues. The CDR3 nucleotides read TGTGCCAGCTCAACCCGAAACTTGTATGAAAAACTGTTTTTT. Translated, it gives CASSTRNLYEKLFF.

This sequence joins TRBV7-9 and TRBJ1-4, with 11 bases lining up with TRBD1. Germline V gene lookup returns CDR1 SEHNR and CDR2 FQNEAQ (reference sequence). The CDR3 is 16 amino acids. V lost 2 bases, J lost 7 bases, and 6 bases stayed unmatched. The CDR3 spells CASSLWTGGVGEKLFF. Here the CDR3 DNA reads TGTGCCAGCAGCTTATGGACAGGGGGCGTTGGTGAAAAACTGTTTTTT.

J is TRBJ2-7 and V is TRBV14; the match to TRBD2 covers 7 bases. The J segment lost 2 bases and the V segment lost 1 base, leaving 2 bases of the junction unmatched. This CDR3 is 14 amino acids long. Germline-derived CDR1 and CDR2 are SGHDN and FVKESK. The CDR3 protein is CASSQGLAAYEQYF. DNA for the CDR3: TGTGCCAGCAGCCAAGGACTAGCCGCCTACGAGCAGTACTTC.

The chain has TRBV2 and TRBJ2-1, with 11 bases lining up with TRBD2. The length of the CDR3 is 14 residues. CDR1 and CDR2 (germline): SNHLY, FYNNEI. The J segment lost 7 bases and the V segment lost 3 bases, leaving 2 bases of the junction unmatched. CDR3 DNA sequence: TGTGCCAGCAGTGACACTAGCGGGGGTAATGAGCAGTTCTTC. Its protein product is CASSDTSGGNEQFF.

The CDR3 coding sequence is TGTGCCAGCAGCTTGGACGGGGTTGCAACTAATGAAAAACTGTTTTTT. Translating it yields CASSLDGVATNEKLFF. The chain employs TRBV5-8 and TRBJ1-4; the D is unclear. CDR3 size: 16 residues. Deletions cut 0 bases from V and 0 bases from J, with 9 bases between. Germline-derived CDR1 and CDR2 are SGHTS and YDEGEE. Together with reference TRBV5-8 and TRBJ1-4, the CDR3 gives the full variable domain: EAGVTQSPTHLIKTRGQQATLRCSPISGHTSVYWYQQALGLGLQFLLWYDEGEERNRGNFPPRFSGRQFPNYSSELNVNALELEDSALYLCASSLDGVATNEKLFFGSGTQLSVL.

About this clone itself: The junction and the germline gene differ at one end; a read error may be behind it. The chain couples TRBV19 to TRBJ1-2, with unresolved D. Germline assignment: CDR1 LNHDA and CDR2 SQIVND (reference sequence). The CDR3 is 12 amino acids. The CDR3 region has the DNA TGTGCCAGTAGTATAGGAGGAGCTTCCCTGGCCTTC. Translating gives CASSIGGASLAF.

The chain carries TRBV9 and TRBJ2-7, with 8 bases lining up with TRBD1. The CDR3 runs 18 residues. Germline V gives CDR1 SGDLS, CDR2 YYNGEE. Trimming removed 1 base from V and 6 bases from J; junction bases left unmatched: 18. DNA of the CDR3: TGTGCCAGCAGCGTAACAGGGGGGAGCGTAGGATATCTGGCCGAGCAGTACTTC. This gives the protein CASSVTGGSVGYLAEQYF.

This clone is labeled as medium-sized (0.01 to 0.1%). The rearrangement uses TRBV19 and TRBJ1-4; the match to TRBD1 covers 7 bases. Germline loops: CDR1 LNHDA, CDR2 SQIVND (reference sequence). This CDR3 region has 15 residues. V was pared by 4 bases and J by 0 bases, with 2 bases of the junction left unmatched. CDR3 sequence (DNA): TGTGCCAGTAGTACCGGGACAGCAACTAATGAAAAACTGTTTTTT. Its protein product is CASSTGTATNEKLFF.

In this sample, this clone turned up a few times. The V gene is TRBV11-2, the J gene TRBJ2-7; D gene uncertain. Trimming removed 5 bases from V and 4 bases from J, with 9 bases in between. Germline CDR1 reads SGHAT; CDR2 reads FQNNGV. This CDR3 region has 12 residues. The CDR3: CASSPSGYEQYF. The DNA for the CDR3 is TGTGCCAGCAGCCCCTCCGGGTACGAGCAGTACTTC.

V gene TRBV6-1 combines with J gene TRBJ2-1; D is uncertain. Germline CDR1 reads MNHNS; CDR2 reads SASEGT. The CDR3 is 12 amino acids. Trimming removed 1 base at V and 10 bases at J, with 8 bases between. The CDR3 DNA is TGTGCCAGCAGTGAAGTTGAAGCAGAGCAGTTCTTC. Its protein is CASSEVEAEQFF.

Worth noting for this clone: A read error may account for a junction end that differs from germline. V and J are TRBV7-9 and TRBJ1-3; no definite D call. The CDR3 runs 16 residues. Germline CDR1 and CDR2: SEHNR and FQNEAQ (reference sequence). The CDR3 here is CSSSLFQHTSGNTIYF. As DNA, the CDR3 is TGTTCCAGCAGCTTATTTCAACATACCTCTGGAAACACCATATATTTT.

The chain combines TRBV11-2 with TRBJ2-7; D gene uncertain. Germline V gene lookup returns CDR1 SGHAT and CDR2 FQNNGV. Trimming shortened V by 4 bases and J by 6 bases, and 10 bases separated the two germline ends. The CDR3 length is 12 residues. The chain's CDR3 is CASSSNSLEQYF. DNA for the CDR3: TGTGCCAGCAGCTCAAACTCTCTCGAGCAGTACTTC.

The genes are TRBV30 and TRBJ1-2, with 7 nucleotides matching TRBD1. After removal of 5 bases from V and 5 bases from J, the junction contained 8 bases not matched to a gene. The CDR3 extends over 13 amino acids. The germline V gene has CDR1 GTSNPN and CDR2 SVGIG (reference sequence). The CDR3 here is CAWQPGTDYGYTF. The CDR3 bases are TGTGCCTGGCAGCCAGGGACAGATTATGGCTACACCTTC.

V usage is TRBV6-4 and J usage is TRBJ2-1; D may be TRBD1 (5 bases). The germline gives CDR1 MRHNA, CDR2 SNTAGT. V was shortened by 8 bases and J by 5 bases, with 16 bases between the two germline ends. This CDR3 contains 14 residues. CDR3 sequence: CASARQGRDNEQFF. The DNA of the CDR3 is TGTGCCAGCGCCCGGCAGGGTAGAGACAATGAGCAGTTCTTC.

The chain carries TRBV7-6 and TRBJ2-7; D is ambiguous. The V gene's germline CDR1 is SGHVS and CDR2 FNYEAQ. The CDR3 totals 13 residues. Trimming pared 1 base from V and 5 bases from J, leaving 9 bases between. The CDR3 bases are TGTGCCAGCAGCTTAGGAGTCCTCGACGAGCAGTACTTC. Protein sequence: CASSLGVLDEQYF.